The source of this T cell receptor beta chain is a study of blood T cells in healthy people across ages. Losses at the gene ends were 4 bases for V and 3 bases for J; bases not matched to a gene: 10. This CDR3 is 17 amino acids long. Using a J-beta primer mix together with a sample-barcoded 5' primer, a second PCR was run for about 6 to 12 cycles. TCRdb fed the 5' RACE reads into MiXCR, producing one record per CDR3 protein. There are 540,000 or so distinct CDR3 sequences in the sample; around 50% occur only once, and around 24% lies in the top ten. J is TRBJ2-1 and V is TRBV12-3 or TRBV12-4; 9 nucleotides match TRBD2. Sequenced sample: blood. The TCR originated in an elderly man in good health. The CDR3 nucleotides are TGTGCCAGCAGTTCCACCGCCTATAGCGGGAGCTACAATGAGCAGTTCTTC. It yields the protein CASSSTAYSGSYNEQFF.